What follows are 15 T cell receptor beta chains derived from one specimen sequenced in a study of identical twins. TCRdb fed the 5' RACE reads into MiXCR, producing one record per CDR3 protein. This table has some 730,000 distinct CDR3 sequences, 18% appearing once. These same data were also listed under a study on T cells expressing NK-cell markers.

What was sequenced was PBMCs. These receptors were collected from a woman aged 18-29 years in good health.

This clonotype was detected a few times. The genes are TRBV5-1 and TRBJ1-1, with 10 bases that match TRBD1. The CDR3 has 14 residues. V trimming: 0 bases; J trimming: 12 bases; junction bases outside the gene matches: 8. Germline V lookup: CDR1 SGHRS, CDR2 YFSETQ. The CDR3 region has the DNA TGCGCCAGCAGCTTGGAGCCGGGACAGGGGATTTCTTTCTTT. The encoded protein is CASSLEPGQGISFF.

V usage is TRBV20-1 and J usage is TRBJ2-3; D is perhaps TRBD1 (6 bases). Germline CDR1 and CDR2: DFQATT and SNEGSKA (reference sequence). Trimming left V 6 bases short and J 0 bases short, with 16 bases between. The CDR3 is 15 residues long. The CDR3 bases are TGCAGTGCAACATTAGGGGGTACTAGCACAGATACGCAGTATTTT. Protein product: CSATLGGTSTDTQYF.

The V and J genes are TRBV29-1 and TRBJ1-1, with a weak D call TRBD1 (6 bases). The germline CDR1 and CDR2 sequences are SQVTM and ANQGSEA. The CDR3 runs 13 residues. The ends were cut back, 6 bases at V and 1 base at J, with 12 bases in the middle. The chain's CDR3 is CSVLTGTNTEAFF. The CDR3 DNA reads TGCAGCGTACTCACAGGGACGAACACTGAAGCTTTCTTT.

The chain recombines TRBV7-2 with TRBJ1-1, with unresolved D. The CDR3 has 12 amino acids. Per the germline V gene, CDR1 is SGHTA and CDR2 is FQGNSA. The V end lost 5 bases, the J end lost 8 bases, and 12 bases lay between the germline ends. CDR3 residues: CASSLETMEAFF. The DNA for the CDR3 is TGTGCCAGCAGCCTAGAGACGATGGAAGCTTTCTTT.

The J gene is TRBJ2-1, the V gene TRBV7-2, with TRBD2 matching over 7 bases. Losses at the gene ends were 4 bases for V and 7 bases for J; bases not matched to a gene: 16. Germline V gene data show CDR1 as SGHTA and CDR2 as FQGNSA. The CDR3 spans 17 residues. The CDR3 DNA is TGTGCCAGCAGCTCCGACCTGGGTCAGCGGGGTCTGAATGAGCAGTTCTTC. This gives the protein CASSSDLGQRGLNEQFF.

The chain combines TRBV3-1 with TRBJ1-1; D may be TRBD1 (5 bases). CDR3 length equals 14 residues. Germline V gene lookup returns CDR1 LGHDT and CDR2 YNNKEL (reference sequence). V was pared by 4 bases and J by 8 bases, with 17 bases between. The CDR3 nucleotides read TGTGCCAGCAGCCCGTACTTGGGCGGGGGGGAAGCTTTCTTT. As protein: CASSPYLGGGEAFF.

This clonotype was seen more than once but under ten times. V usage is TRBV12-3 or TRBV12-4 and J usage is TRBJ2-1; 9 bases line up with TRBD2. V was clipped by 3 bases and J by 7 bases; unmatched bases: 4. This CDR3 comprises 14 residues. The CDR3 region is CASSFGLALNEQFF. CDR3 in DNA: TGTGCCAGCAGTTTCGGACTAGCGCTGAATGAGCAGTTCTTC.

The V and J genes are TRBV19 and TRBJ2-3; a weak D match, TRBD1 (6 bases). CDR1 and CDR2 (germline): LNHDA, SQIVND (reference sequence). Between the trimmed V and J ends, which lost 9 bases and 9 bases, there was a span of 13 bases. The CDR3 is 11 amino acids. The CDR3 sequence is CASIQGVTQYF. The DNA of the CDR3 is TGTGCCAGCATACAGGGTGTAACGCAGTATTTT. Together with reference TRBV19 and TRBJ2-3, the CDR3 gives the full variable domain: DGGITQSPKYLFRKEGQNVTLSCEQNLNHDAMYWYRQDPGQGLRLIYYSQIVNDFQKGDIAEGYSVSREKKESFPLTVTSAQKNPTAFYLCASIQGVTQYFGPGTRLTVL.

The V call is TRBV20-1, the J call TRBJ2-3, with a weak D call TRBD2 (6 bases). V was cut by 6 bases and J by 9 bases, with 22 bases left in between. The CDR3 has 14 amino acids. Germline V gene data show CDR1 as DFQATT and CDR2 as SNEGSKA (reference sequence). CDR3 DNA sequence: TGCAGTGCCCGTGCTGACGGGAGCACATCCACGCAGTATTTT. It is translated as CSARADGSTSTQYF.

This clonotype was detected only a few times. The chain couples TRBV6-1 to TRBJ2-1, with D unclear. V lost 11 bases, J lost 6 bases, and 11 bases lay in between. The CDR3 spans 11 residues. The germline V gene encodes CDR1 MNHNS and CDR2 SASEGT. The CDR3 is CAAKDVNEQFF. Written as DNA, the CDR3 is TGTGCCGCCAAAGATGTCAATGAGCAGTTCTTC.

The chain couples TRBV4-3 to TRBJ2-1; no definite D call. This CDR3 is built from 13 residues. CDR1 is LGHNA, CDR2 YSLEER, per germline. Trimming removed 0 bases from V and 7 bases from J, with 7 bases in between. The CDR3, as DNA: TGCGCCAGCAGCCAAGAAAGCGTGAATGAGCAGTTCTTC. Residues: CASSQESVNEQFF.

CDR3 loop: CSVAGTIADTQYF. The CDR3 nucleotides read TGCAGCGTTGCCGGGACCATTGCGGATACGCAGTATTTT. The gene calls are TRBV29-1 and TRBJ2-3; D tentatively fits TRBD1 or TRBD2 (5 bases each). CDR3 length: 13 residues. Trimming took off 4 bases at V and 6 bases at J, with 14 bases between the two ends. In germline, CDR1 is SQVTM, CDR2 ANQGSEA.

The chain uses TRBV6-1 and TRBJ2-1, with D perhaps matching TRBD1 (5 bases). The V end was cut by 5 bases, the J end by 2 bases, with 16 bases between. The germline V gene has CDR1 MNHNS and CDR2 SASEGT. The CDR3 spans 16 residues. The CDR3 sequence is CASSNLGQGTYNEQFF. The CDR3 bases are TGTGCCAGCAGTAATCTGGGGCAGGGAACCTACAATGAGCAGTTCTTC.

V gene TRBV15 combines with J gene TRBJ1-1; a possible D gene is TRBD1 (6 bases). This CDR3 is 16 amino acids long. Between the trimmed V and J ends, which lost 4 bases and 11 bases, there was a span of 26 bases. Germline V gene sequence: CDR1 LNHNV, CDR2 YYDKDF (reference sequence). CDR3: CATSTGGATGQVEAFF. The CDR3 DNA reads as TGTGCCACCAGCACCGGGGGGGCAACAGGGCAGGTTGAGGCTTTCTTT.

This clonotype occurred a few times. The V and J genes are TRBV20-1 and TRBJ1-2, with a weak D call TRBD1 (6 bases). The length of the CDR3 is 13 residues. Germline V CDR1 and CDR2: DFQATT, SNEGSKA (reference sequence). V lost 3 bases, J lost 5 bases, and 13 bases lay in between. The CDR3, as DNA: TGCAGTGCTAGTCCCGGACAGTTTTATGGCTACACCTTC. Protein product: CSASPGQFYGYTF.